Below are 19 T cell receptor beta chains sequenced from a single sample in a study of molecular identifiers for immune sequencing clone quantification. Via MiXCR, TCRdb re-called the PCR reads, giving one row per CDR3 protein. The sample carries some 590,000 distinct CDR3 sequences, roughly 25% recorded once. Sequenced: naive CD8+ T cells from blood, with Jurkat cell RNA spiked in. Subset indicated: FACS-sorted CD8+CD4-CCR7+CD45RA+ naive T cells. These receptors were collected from a human donor in good health. Some libraries in this study had Jurkat cell RNA spiked in.

This clonotype appeared a few times. The V and J genes are TRBV19 and TRBJ1-3; D ambiguous. This CDR3 comprises 15 residues. V was trimmed by 1 base and J by 4 bases, leaving 11 bases between them. Germline CDR1 and CDR2: LNHDA and SQIVND (reference sequence). CDR3 sequence reads: CASSIVGGPGNTIYF. The CDR3 DNA follows: TGTGCCAGTAGTATAGTTGGAGGTCCAGGAAACACCATATATTTT.

The sample holds a few counts of this clonotype. The rearrangement uses TRBV29-1 and TRBJ1-2, with D perhaps matching TRBD1 (6 bases). In germline, CDR1 is SQVTM, CDR2 ANQGSEA. V was pared by 3 bases and J by 4 bases, with 18 bases between. CDR3 length: 15 amino acids. DNA for the CDR3: TGCAGCGTTGACGTGATGACAGGCTTCTCCTATGGCTACACCTTC. Its translation: CSVDVMTGFSYGYTF.

On this clonotype itself: With a much larger clone just one base away, this may be a read error. The chain links TRBV7-9 to TRBJ2-2; 8 bases match TRBD2. Germline V gene lookup returns CDR1 SEHNR and CDR2 FQNEAQ (reference sequence). The CDR3 length is 20 residues. The CDR3 reads CASSTTSLSGKSPNPGELFF. CDR3 coding DNA: TGTGCCAGCAGTACAACCTCGCTTAGCGGGAAAAGCCCGAACCCCGGGGAGCTGTTTTTT. Full variable domain (rest looked up from reference TRBV7-9 and TRBJ2-2): DTGVSQNPRHKITKRGQNVTFRCDPISEHNRLYWYRQTLGQGPEFLTYFQNEAQLEKSRLLSDRFSAERPKGSFSTLEIQRTEQGDSAMYLCASSTTSLSGKSPNPGELFFGEGSRLTVL.

The V and J genes are TRBV2 and TRBJ2-7, with 8 bases matching TRBD2. After removal of 4 bases from V and 1 base from J, the junction contained 9 bases not matched to a gene. Germline CDR1 is SNHLY and CDR2 is FYNNEI. This CDR3 contains 16 residues. The CDR3 loop reads CASSVKAGESSYEQYF. DNA of the CDR3: TGTGCCAGCAGTGTTAAAGCGGGAGAATCGTCCTACGAGCAGTACTTC.

Of note for this clonotype: A read error may be the cause here, since a much bigger clone is one base away. This rearrangement joins TRBV29-1 to TRBJ1-3; no reliable D call. There are 11 residues in the CDR3. Germline lookup yields CDR1 SQVTM and CDR2 ANQGSEA. CDR3 region: CSVGSGSTIYF. Here the CDR3 DNA reads TGCAGCGTGGGCTCTGGAAGCACCATATATTTT. The complete variable domain, with remaining parts taken from reference TRBV29-1 and TRBJ1-3, reads SAVISQKPSRDICQRGTSLTIQCQVDSQVTMMFWYRQQPGQSLTLIATANQGSEATYESGFVIDKFPISRPNLTFSTLTVSNMSPEDSSIYLCSVGSGSTIYFGEGSWLTVV.

This clonotype was picked up a small number of times. The chain uses TRBV3-1 and TRBJ2-7; D perhaps matches TRBD1 (5 bases). V lost 3 bases and J lost 3, with 9 bases in between. Germline values: CDR1 LGHDT, CDR2 YNNKEL (reference sequence). The CDR3 spans 13 residues. CDR3 sequence reads: CASSHPDNYEQYF. The CDR3 bases are TGTGCCAGCAGCCATCCGGACAACTACGAGCAGTACTTC.

V usage is TRBV27 and J usage is TRBJ1-6; 7 nucleotides agree with TRBD1. Germline CDR1 is MNHEY and CDR2 is SMNVEV (reference sequence). V was clipped by 3 bases and J by 8 bases; unmatched bases: 1. The CDR3 extends over 13 amino acids. This chain's CDR3 is CASSFDRDSPLHF. CDR3 DNA sequence: TGTGCCAGCAGTTTTGACAGGGATTCACCCCTCCACTTT.

V and J are TRBV6-5 and TRBJ2-3, with 10 positions matching TRBD1. Germline values: CDR1 MNHEY, CDR2 SVGAGI. V shed 0 bases, J shed 5 bases, and the junction held 11 bases outside the gene matches. The CDR3 consists of 18 residues. For the CDR3, the DNA is TGTGCCAGCAGTTACTCCAACCACCTGGGACAGGGGTTAGATACGCAGTATTTT. It translates to CASSYSNHLGQGLDTQYF.

Only a few counts were recorded for this clonotype. This sequence joins TRBV9 and TRBJ2-2; D tentatively fits TRBD1 or TRBD2 (5 bases each). CDR3 length: 14 amino acids. Trimming stripped 4 bases from V and 2 bases from J, with 9 bases between. CDR1 is SGDLS and CDR2 is YYNGEE in the germline V gene. CDR3 residues: CASSPWDNTGELFF. The CDR3 DNA sequence: TGTGCCAGCAGCCCCTGGGACAACACCGGGGAGCTGTTTTTT.

CDR3 sequence: CASSMERTGPRDEQFF. In DNA form, the CDR3 reads TGTGCCAGTAGTATGGAAAGGACAGGGCCGCGGGATGAGCAGTTCTTC. V gene TRBV19 combines with J gene TRBJ2-1; 8 bases agree with TRBD1. From germline, CDR1 is LNHDA and CDR2 SQIVND (reference sequence). This CDR3 spans 16 amino acids. Losses at the gene ends were 3 bases for V and 8 bases for J; bases not matched to a gene: 12.

The chain couples TRBV20-1 to TRBJ1-1, with TRBD1 identical over 7 bases. Germline CDR1 and CDR2: DFQATT and SNEGSKA (reference sequence). Unmatched junction bases numbered 2, after V lost 3 bases and J lost 4 bases. CDR3 length: 12 amino acids. Here the CDR3 reads CSASRQGTEAFF. CDR3 DNA: TGCAGTGCTAGTAGACAGGGCACTGAAGCTTTCTTT.

The gene calls are TRBV20-1 and TRBJ2-7; TRBD1 aligns across 11 bases. CDR1 and CDR2 from the germline V gene are DFQATT and SNEGSKA (reference sequence). This CDR3 is built from 15 residues. Trimming at V came to 5 bases and at J to 1 base, leaving 7 bases not matched to a gene. The CDR3 loop reads CSAWVRDRGSYEQYF. The CDR3 coding sequence is TGCAGTGCTTGGGTCCGGGACAGGGGGTCCTACGAGCAGTACTTC.

This clonotype has a handful of counts. V usage is TRBV19 and J usage is TRBJ2-1; 11 bases agree with TRBD1. This CDR3 region has 19 residues. V trimming: 4 bases; J trimming: 0 bases; junction bases outside the gene matches: 11. Looked up from germline, CDR1 is LNHDA and CDR2 is SQIVND (reference sequence). The CDR3 loop is CASSTRTGGPPSSYNEQFF. The CDR3 coding sequence is TGTGCCAGTAGTACTCGGACAGGGGGCCCCCCAAGCTCCTACAATGAGCAGTTCTTC.

CDR3 sequence reads: CASSISGGIPDTQYF. The CDR3 nucleotides are TGTGCCAGTAGTATTAGTGGGGGAATACCAGATACGCAGTATTTT. The chain couples TRBV19 to TRBJ2-3, with D perhaps TRBD1 or TRBD2 (5 bases each). There are 15 residues in the CDR3. Per the germline V gene, CDR1 is LNHDA and CDR2 is SQIVND (reference sequence). V was cut by 3 bases and J by 4 bases, with 14 bases left in between.

As to this clonotype: Relative to the germline gene, one junction end is altered; a read error may explain this. The chain uses TRBV19 and TRBJ1-1; D is perhaps TRBD1 (5 bases). This CDR3 comprises 15 residues. Germline values: CDR1 LNHDA, CDR2 SQIVND (reference sequence). The CDR3 here is CASSTIKEGNAEAFF. Written as DNA, the CDR3 is TGTGCCAGTAGTACTATTAAAGAGGGGAACGCTGAAGCTTTCTTT.

The J gene is TRBJ1-2, the V gene TRBV19; D not resolved. There are 13 residues in the CDR3. CDR1 and CDR2 from the germline V gene are LNHDA and SQIVND (reference sequence). V lost 6 bases to trimming and J lost 0 bases, with 8 bases between them. The CDR3 region has the DNA TGTGCCAGTAGGCCAGCCGCTAACTATGGCTACACCTTC. Protein: CASRPAANYGYTF.

This clonotype was picked up a small number of times. This chain connects TRBV4-1 to TRBJ1-1; no firm D call. Per germline, CDR1 MGHRA and CDR2 YSYEKL. V lost 0 bases, J lost 4 bases, and 15 bases lay in between. The CDR3 consists of 16 residues. CDR3 region: CASSQEGEGVGTEAFF. CDR3 sequence (DNA): TGCGCCAGCAGCCAAGAGGGTGAGGGAGTCGGCACTGAAGCTTTCTTT.

This clonotype was counted many times. The J gene is TRBJ2-4, the V gene TRBV18; D is uncertain. There are 16 residues in the CDR3. Germline V gene sequence: CDR1 KGHSH, CDR2 LQKENI. V was pared by 4 bases and J by 0 bases, with 13 bases between. In nucleotides, the CDR3 is TGTGCCAGCTCACTGCAAGGTGGAATAGCCAAAAACATTCAGTACTTC. Residues: CASSLQGGIAKNIQYF.

On this clonotype: This clone may be a read error of a much larger clone one base away. The CDR3 bases are TGTGCCAGCACTCACAGGTTCGCGAACACCGAGGAGCTGTTTTTT. Translating gives CASTHRFANTEELFF. V is TRBV6-5 and J is TRBJ2-2, with D possibly being TRBD1 (5 bases). CDR1 is MNHEY and CDR2 is SVGAGI in the germline V gene. The CDR3 is 15 amino acids.